This T cell receptor (beta chain) is from a study of radiation and T cells in renal cell carcinoma. CDR1 is ENHRY, CDR2 SYGVKD, per germline. This CDR3 contains 11 residues. Trimming cost V 3 bases and J 7 bases, with 6 bases left between them. Stated time point: blood 4 weeks post-SBRT, at nephrectomy. The treatment was: 15 Gy SBRT to primary tumor, nephrectomy 4 weeks later. A single count supports this clone. Clones were sequenced by immunoSEQ multiplex PCR, and TCRdb holds only the in-frame ones, with some missing. The sample lists about 170,000 clones; roughly 90% were seen once. The chain carries TRBV10-3 and TRBJ2-5; maybe TRBD2 (5 bases). The sequenced sample was blood, obtained from a patient whose treatment included radiotherapy and nephrectomy. The receptor was isolated from a woman in her forties or fifties with renal cell carcinoma. CDR3 sequence: CAISEEGTQYF. CDR3 coding DNA: TGTGCCATCAGTGAAGAGGGGACCCAGTACTTC.